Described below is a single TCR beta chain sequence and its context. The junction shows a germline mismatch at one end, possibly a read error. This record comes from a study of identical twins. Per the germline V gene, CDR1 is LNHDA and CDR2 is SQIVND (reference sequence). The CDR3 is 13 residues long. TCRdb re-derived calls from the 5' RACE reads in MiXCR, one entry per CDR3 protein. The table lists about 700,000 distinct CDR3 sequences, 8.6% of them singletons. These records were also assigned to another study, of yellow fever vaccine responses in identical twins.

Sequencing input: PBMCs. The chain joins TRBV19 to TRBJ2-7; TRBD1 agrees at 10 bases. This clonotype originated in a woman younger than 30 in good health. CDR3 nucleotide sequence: TGTGCCAGTAGTCTACAACCTGGGACAGGGGTATGGTTC. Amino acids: CASSLQPGTGVWF.